In its sample, the clone carrying this T cell receptor (beta chain) was seen many times. This sample was taken from a study of molecular identifiers for immune sequencing clone quantification. Trimming took 4 bases from V and 1 from J, leaving 14 bases between them. The CDR3 loop spans 15 amino acids. Germline CDR1 is SGDLS and CDR2 is YYNGEE. TCRdb itself ran the PCR reads through MiXCR, one entry per CDR3 protein. Among approximately 630,000 distinct CDR3 sequences, approximately 24% were seen once, and the ten largest hold approximately 0.75%. The receptor was isolated from a human donor in good health. Some libraries in this study had Jurkat cell RNA spiked in. This chain uses TRBV9 with TRBJ1-1, with D uncertain. Source material: naive CD8+ T cells from blood, with Jurkat cell RNA spiked in. Regarding subset: FACS-sorted CD8+CD4-CCR7+CD45RA+ naive T cells. CDR3 coding DNA: TGTGCCAGCAGCCCGACGTTGTGGACGAACACTGAAGCTTTCTTT. Its protein product is CASSPTLWTNTEAFF. The full variable domain, completed using reference TRBV9 and TRBJ1-1, is DSGVTQTPKHLITATGQRVTLRCSPRSGDLSVYWYQQSLDQGLQFLIQYYNGEERAKGNILERFSAQQFPDLHSELNLSSLELGDSALYFCASSPTLWTNTEAFFGQGTRLTVV.